The subject of this entry is one T cell receptor beta chain. Germline CDR1 MGHRA, CDR2 YSYEKL. The CDR3 runs to 14 residues. Trimming took 3 bases from V and 4 from J, leaving 12 bases between them. The entry originates in a study of blood T cell repertoires in COVID-19. Original processing methods: Reference gene primer amplification yielded estimated nucleated cell counts. Clones were sequenced by immunoSEQ multiplex PCR, and TCRdb holds only the in-frame ones, with some missing. The D gene and trimming were derived from the DNA, and the V and J assignments and clone size from that table. Here the sample spans 45,000 to 65,000 clones, about nine tenths being singletons.

The chain employs TRBV4-1 and TRBJ2-5; D possibly corresponds to TRBD2 (6 bases). Input material: peripheral blood. The clonotype comes from a human donor with acute or convalescent COVID-19. The donor label of this sample is uncertain. The CDR3 nucleotides read TGCGCCAGCAGCCACCGACTAGATGTAGAGACCCAGTACTTC. Protein sequence: CASSHRLDVETQYF.